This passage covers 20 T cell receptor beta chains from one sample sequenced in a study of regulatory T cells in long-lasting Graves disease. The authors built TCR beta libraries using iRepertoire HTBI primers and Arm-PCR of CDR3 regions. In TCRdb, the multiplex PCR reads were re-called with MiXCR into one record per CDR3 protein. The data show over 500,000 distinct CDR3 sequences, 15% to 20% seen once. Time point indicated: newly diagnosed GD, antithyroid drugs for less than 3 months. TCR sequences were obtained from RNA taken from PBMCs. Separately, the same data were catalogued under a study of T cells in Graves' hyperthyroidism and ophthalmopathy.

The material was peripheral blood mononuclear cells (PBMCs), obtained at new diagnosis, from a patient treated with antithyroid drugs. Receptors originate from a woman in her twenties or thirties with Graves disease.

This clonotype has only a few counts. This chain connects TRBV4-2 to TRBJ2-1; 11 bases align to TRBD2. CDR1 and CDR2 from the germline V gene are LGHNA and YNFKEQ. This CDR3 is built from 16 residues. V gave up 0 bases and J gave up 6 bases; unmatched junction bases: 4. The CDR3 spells CASSQEGTSGRNEQFF. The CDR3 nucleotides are TGTGCCAGCAGCCAAGAAGGGACTAGCGGACGCAATGAGCAGTTCTTC.

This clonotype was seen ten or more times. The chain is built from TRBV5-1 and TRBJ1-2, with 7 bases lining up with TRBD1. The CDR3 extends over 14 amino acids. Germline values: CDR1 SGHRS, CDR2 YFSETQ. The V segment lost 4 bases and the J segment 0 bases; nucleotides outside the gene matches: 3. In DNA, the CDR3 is TGCGCCAGCAGCGGACAGGCTTCTAACTATGGCTACACCTTC. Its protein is CASSGQASNYGYTF.

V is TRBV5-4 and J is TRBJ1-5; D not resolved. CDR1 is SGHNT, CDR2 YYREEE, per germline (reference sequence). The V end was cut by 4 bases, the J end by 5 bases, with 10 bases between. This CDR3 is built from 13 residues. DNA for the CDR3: TGTGCCAGCAGCCTTTCCCCATATCAGCCCCAGCATTTT. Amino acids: CASSLSPYQPQHF.

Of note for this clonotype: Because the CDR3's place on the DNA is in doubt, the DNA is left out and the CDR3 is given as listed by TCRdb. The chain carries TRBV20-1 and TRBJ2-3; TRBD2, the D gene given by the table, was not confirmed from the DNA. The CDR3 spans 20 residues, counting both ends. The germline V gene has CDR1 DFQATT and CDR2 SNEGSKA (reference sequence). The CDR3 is CSASSWQTQYFGPGTDTQYF.

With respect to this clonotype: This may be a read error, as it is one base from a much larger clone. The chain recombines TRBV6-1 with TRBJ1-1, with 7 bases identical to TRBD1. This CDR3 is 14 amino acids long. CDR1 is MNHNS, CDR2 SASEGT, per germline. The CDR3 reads CASRPGQKNTEALF. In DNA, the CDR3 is TGTGCCAGCAGACCGGGACAGAAGAACACTGAAGCTCTCTTT.

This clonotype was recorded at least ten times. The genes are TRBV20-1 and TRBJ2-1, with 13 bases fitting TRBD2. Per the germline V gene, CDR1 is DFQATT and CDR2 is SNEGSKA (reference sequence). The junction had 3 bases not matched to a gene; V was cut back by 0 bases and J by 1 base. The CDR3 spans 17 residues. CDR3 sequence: CSARDRTSGSSYNEQFF. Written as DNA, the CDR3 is TGCAGTGCTAGAGATCGGACTAGCGGGAGTTCCTACAATGAGCAGTTCTTC.

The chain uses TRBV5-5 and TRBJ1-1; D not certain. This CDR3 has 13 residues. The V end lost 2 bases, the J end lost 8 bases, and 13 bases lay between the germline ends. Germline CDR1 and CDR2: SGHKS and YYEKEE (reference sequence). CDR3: CASSFQTGFEAFF. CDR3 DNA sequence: TGTGCCAGCAGCTTTCAGACCGGTTTCGAAGCTTTCTTT.

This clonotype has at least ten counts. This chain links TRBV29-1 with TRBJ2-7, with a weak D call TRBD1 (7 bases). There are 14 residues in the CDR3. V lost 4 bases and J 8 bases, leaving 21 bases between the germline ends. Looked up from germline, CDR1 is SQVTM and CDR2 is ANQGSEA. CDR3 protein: CSVVIGQVSGKQYF. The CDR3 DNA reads TGCAGCGTTGTGATCGGACAGGTTAGCGGCAAGCAGTACTTC.

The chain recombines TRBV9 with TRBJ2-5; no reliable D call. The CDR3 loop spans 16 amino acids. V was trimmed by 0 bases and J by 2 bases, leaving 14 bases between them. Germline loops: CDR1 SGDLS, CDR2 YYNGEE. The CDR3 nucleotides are TGTGCCAGCAGCGTAGGGACCCTTGGGCGTCAAGAGACCCAGTACTTC. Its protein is CASSVGTLGRQETQYF.

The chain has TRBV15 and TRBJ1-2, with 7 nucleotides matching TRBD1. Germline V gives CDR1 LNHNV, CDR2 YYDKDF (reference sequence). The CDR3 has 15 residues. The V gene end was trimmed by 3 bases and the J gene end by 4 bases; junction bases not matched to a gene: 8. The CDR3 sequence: CATSRQIAGGYGYTF. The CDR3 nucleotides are TGTGCCACCAGCAGGCAAATTGCAGGGGGCTATGGCTACACCTTC.

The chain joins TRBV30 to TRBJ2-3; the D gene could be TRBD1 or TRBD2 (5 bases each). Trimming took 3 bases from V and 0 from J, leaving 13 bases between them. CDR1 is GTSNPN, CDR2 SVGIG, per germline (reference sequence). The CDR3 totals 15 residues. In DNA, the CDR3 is TGTGCCTGGAGCGAGGGGTTCCCTAGCACAGATACGCAGTATTTT. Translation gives CAWSEGFPSTDTQYF. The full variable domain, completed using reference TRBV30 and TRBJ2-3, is SQTIHQWPATLVQPVGSPLSLECTVEGTSNPNLYWYRQAAGRGLQLLFYSVGIGQISSEVPQNLSASRPQDRQFILSSKKLLLSDSGFYLCAWSEGFPSTDTQYFGPGTRLTVL.

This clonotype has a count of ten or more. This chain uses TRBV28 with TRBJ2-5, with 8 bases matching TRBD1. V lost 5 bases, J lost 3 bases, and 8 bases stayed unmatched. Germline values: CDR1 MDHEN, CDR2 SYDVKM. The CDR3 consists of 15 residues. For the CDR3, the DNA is TGTGCCAGCAGTATTGGGACAGGCCGAAAAGAGACCCAGTACTTC. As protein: CASSIGTGRKETQYF.

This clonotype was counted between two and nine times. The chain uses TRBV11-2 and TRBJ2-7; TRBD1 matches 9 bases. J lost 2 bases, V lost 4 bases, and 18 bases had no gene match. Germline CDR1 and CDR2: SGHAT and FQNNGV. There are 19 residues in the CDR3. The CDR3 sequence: CASSSYLTPGTGLPYEQYF. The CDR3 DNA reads TGTGCCAGCAGCTCGTACCTAACCCCCGGGACAGGGCTCCCCTACGAGCAGTACTTC.

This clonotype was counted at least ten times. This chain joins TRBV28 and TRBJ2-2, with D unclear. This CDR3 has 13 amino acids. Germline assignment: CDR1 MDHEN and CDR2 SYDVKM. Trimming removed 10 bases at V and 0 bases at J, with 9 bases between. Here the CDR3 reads CATSVANTGELFF. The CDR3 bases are TGTGCCACCTCGGTGGCGAACACCGGGGAGCTGTTTTTT.

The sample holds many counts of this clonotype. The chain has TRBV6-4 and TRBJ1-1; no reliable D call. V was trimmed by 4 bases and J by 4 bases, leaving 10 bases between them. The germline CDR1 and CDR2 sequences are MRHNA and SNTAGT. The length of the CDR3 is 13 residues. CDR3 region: CASSALEGTEAFF. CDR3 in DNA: TGTGCCAGCAGTGCCCTCGAAGGCACTGAAGCTTTCTTT.

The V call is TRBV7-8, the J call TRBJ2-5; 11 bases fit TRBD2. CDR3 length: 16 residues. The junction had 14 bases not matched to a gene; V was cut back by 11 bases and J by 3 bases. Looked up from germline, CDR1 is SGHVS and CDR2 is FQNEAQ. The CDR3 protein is CASTGTSGRPEETQYF. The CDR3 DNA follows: TGTGCCTCTACCGGGACTAGCGGACGACCGGAAGAGACCCAGTACTTC.

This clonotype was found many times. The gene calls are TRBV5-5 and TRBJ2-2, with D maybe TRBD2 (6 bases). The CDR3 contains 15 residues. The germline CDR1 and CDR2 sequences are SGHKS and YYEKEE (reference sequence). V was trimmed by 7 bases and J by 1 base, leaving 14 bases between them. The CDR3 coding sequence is TGTGCCAGCGATTTCGGGACTTTGAACACCGGGGAGCTGTTTTTT. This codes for CASDFGTLNTGELFF.

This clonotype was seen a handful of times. The CDR3 DNA sequence: TGCGCCAGCAGCTCCACGGGAGTAAACTCACCCCTCCACTTT. It is translated as CASSSTGVNSPLHF. The chain recombines TRBV5-1 with TRBJ1-6; D is ambiguous. The CDR3 is 14 amino acids. Trimming pared 3 bases from V and 10 bases from J, leaving 14 bases between. In germline, CDR1 is SGHRS, CDR2 YFSETQ.

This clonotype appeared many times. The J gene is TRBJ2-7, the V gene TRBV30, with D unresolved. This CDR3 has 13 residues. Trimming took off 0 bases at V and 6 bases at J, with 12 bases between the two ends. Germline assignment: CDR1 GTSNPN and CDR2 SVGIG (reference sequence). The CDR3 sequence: CAWSVQSRREQYF. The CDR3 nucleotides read TGTGCCTGGAGTGTACAGAGTCGGCGCGAGCAGTACTTC.

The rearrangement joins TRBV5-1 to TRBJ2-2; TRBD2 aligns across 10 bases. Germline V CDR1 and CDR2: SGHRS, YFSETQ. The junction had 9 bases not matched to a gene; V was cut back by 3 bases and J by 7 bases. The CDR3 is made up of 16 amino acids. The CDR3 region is CASSSAGGGRIGELFF. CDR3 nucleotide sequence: TGCGCCAGCAGCTCAGCGGGAGGGGGCAGGATCGGGGAGCTGTTTTTT.